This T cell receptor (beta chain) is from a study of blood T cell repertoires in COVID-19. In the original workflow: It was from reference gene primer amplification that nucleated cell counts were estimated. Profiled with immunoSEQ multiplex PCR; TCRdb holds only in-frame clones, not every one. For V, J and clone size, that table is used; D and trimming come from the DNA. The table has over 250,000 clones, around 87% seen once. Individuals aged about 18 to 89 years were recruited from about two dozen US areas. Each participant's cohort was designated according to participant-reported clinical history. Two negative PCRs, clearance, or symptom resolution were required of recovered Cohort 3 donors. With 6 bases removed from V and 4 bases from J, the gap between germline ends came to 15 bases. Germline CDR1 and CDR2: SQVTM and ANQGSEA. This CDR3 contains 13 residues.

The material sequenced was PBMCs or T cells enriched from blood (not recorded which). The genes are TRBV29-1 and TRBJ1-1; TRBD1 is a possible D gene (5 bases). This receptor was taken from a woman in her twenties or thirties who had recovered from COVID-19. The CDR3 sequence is CSVAGEGGTEAFF. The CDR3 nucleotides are TGCAGCGTAGCGGGGGAGGGAGGCACTGAAGCTTTCTTT.